The next 16 T cell receptor beta chains were all read from a single sample in a study of identifying expanded T cells in peripheral blood. Assay used: immunoSEQ multiplex PCR; TCRdb lists only in-frame clones, some missing. The sample consists of some 72,000 clones, around 90% of them appearing once. Sequencing was performed on blood. The receptor set was obtained from a person aged 18 to 69 in good health.

The chain uses TRBV4-2 and TRBJ2-7; TRBD2 aligns across 7 bases. Germline lookup yields CDR1 LGHNA and CDR2 YNFKEQ. V dropped 0 bases and J dropped 6; count of bases not matched to a gene: 8. The CDR3 totals 15 residues. CDR3 nucleotide sequence: TGTGCCAGCAGCCAAGAGGCGGGGGATTTTTCCGAGCAGTACTTC. This encodes CASSQEAGDFSEQYF.

The chain links TRBV6-1 to TRBJ2-2; D remains ambiguous. V gave up 6 bases and J gave up 5 bases, with 13 bases separating them. Looked up from germline, CDR1 is MNHNS and CDR2 is SASEGT. The CDR3 loop spans 14 amino acids. CDR3 amino acids: CASSGRPGTGELFF. CDR3 nucleotide sequence: TGTGCCAGCAGCGGCCGACCTGGTACCGGGGAGCTGTTTTTT.

CDR3: CASSLGVGAVETQYF. CDR3 bases: TGTGCCAGCAGCTTAGGTGTGGGGGCGGTGGAGACCCAGTACTTC. The V gene is TRBV7-3, the J gene TRBJ2-5, with D maybe TRBD1 (6 bases). CDR1 and CDR2 (germline): SGHTA, FQGTGA. Trimming took 2 bases from V and 5 from J, leaving 15 bases between them. This CDR3 comprises 15 residues.

CDR3 sequence: CASSSRRGSTDTQYF. Here the CDR3 DNA reads TGTGCCAGCAGCTCTCGCCGGGGTAGCACAGATACGCAGTATTTT. The rearrangement joins TRBV11-3 to TRBJ2-3; D possibly corresponds to TRBD2 (5 bases). Per the germline V gene, CDR1 is SGHNT and CDR2 is YENEEA. The CDR3 has 15 residues. The V end lost 4 bases, the J end lost 0 bases, and 11 bases lay between the germline ends.

As DNA, the CDR3 is TGTGCCAGCAGTTTGTCAGGGTACAATGAGCAGTTCTTC. It yields the protein CASSLSGYNEQFF. This sequence joins TRBV28 and TRBJ2-1; tentatively, D is TRBD1 (5 bases). Germline V gene lookup returns CDR1 MDHEN and CDR2 SYDVKM. This CDR3 contains 13 residues. V was clipped by 3 bases and J by 4 bases, with 7 bases between them.

The count of this clone is one. The genes are TRBV6-5 and TRBJ2-7, with TRBD1 matching over 10 bases. This CDR3 region has 15 residues. With V trimmed by 6 bases and J by 4 bases, 9 bases remained unmatched. Germline CDR1 reads MNHEY; CDR2 reads SVGAGI. The CDR3 is CASSPHRQGAYEQYF. The CDR3 region has the DNA TGTGCCAGCAGCCCTCATCGACAGGGGGCTTACGAGCAGTACTTC.

This clone has a handful of counts. The rearrangement links TRBV6-1 to TRBJ1-2; D is possibly TRBD1 (6 bases). V lost 6 bases and J 7 bases, leaving 21 bases between the germline ends. Germline CDR1 and CDR2: MNHNS and SASEGT. This CDR3 is 15 amino acids long. The CDR3 region has the DNA TGTGCCAGCAGACCCAAGGGGGACTACGGGTCTGGCTACACCTTC. As protein: CASRPKGDYGSGYTF.

With regard to this clone: One end of the junction does not line up with germline, which may come from a read error. This chain joins TRBV25-1 and TRBJ2-3; possible D gene TRBD1, 5 bases. CDR1 and CDR2 (germline): MGHDK, SYGVNS. The CDR3 contains 13 residues. CDR3 sequence reads: CASSERGTDMQYF. The CDR3 DNA sequence: TGTGCCAGCAGTGAAAGGGGCACAGATATGCAGTATTTT.

This clone was recorded once. The rearrangement links TRBV5-4 to TRBJ2-3; D uncertain. Per germline, CDR1 SGHNT and CDR2 YYREEE (reference sequence). The CDR3 contains 14 residues. Trimming removed 1 base from V and 0 bases from J, with 6 bases in between. CDR3 nucleotide sequence: TGTGCCAGCAGCTTGAAGGGTAGCACAGATACGCAGTATTTT. Residues: CASSLKGSTDTQYF. Full variable domain (outside the CDR3, taken from reference TRBV5-4 and TRBJ2-3): ETGVTQSPTHLIKTRGQQVTLRCSSQSGHNTVSWYQQALGQGPQFIFQYYREEENGRGNFPPRFSGLQFPNYSSELNVNALELDDSALYLCASSLKGSTDTQYFGPGTRLTVL.

The chain is built from TRBV29-1 and TRBJ2-5; possible D gene TRBD1, 8 bases. Germline CDR1 reads SQVTM; CDR2 reads ANQGSEA. The CDR3 is 11 amino acids. V lost 7 bases and J 7 bases, leaving 13 bases between the germline ends. CDR3 residues: CSANRGGTQYF. The CDR3 DNA is TGCAGCGCCAACAGGGGGGGGACCCAGTACTTC.

The chain has TRBV15 and TRBJ2-1; tentatively, D is TRBD1 (5 bases). The V end was cut by 3 bases, the J end by 2 bases, with 11 bases between. The CDR3 loop spans 15 amino acids. Germline V gives CDR1 LNHNV, CDR2 YYDKDF (reference sequence). CDR3 residues: CATSRDKGAYNEQFF. As DNA, the CDR3 is TGTGCCACCAGCAGGGACAAGGGCGCCTACAATGAGCAGTTCTTC.

The chain couples TRBV7-9 to TRBJ2-2; D is perhaps TRBD2 (5 bases). The CDR3 runs 13 residues. Trimming left V 2 bases short and J 6 bases short, with 7 bases between. Germline V gene lookup returns CDR1 SEHNR and CDR2 FQNEAQ (reference sequence). CDR3 sequence reads: CASSLRGPGELFF. CDR3 nucleotide sequence: TGTGCCAGCAGCTTAAGAGGGCCCGGGGAGCTGTTTTTT.

This chain uses TRBV18 with TRBJ1-1; a weak D match, TRBD1 (6 bases). Germline V gene data show CDR1 as KGHSH and CDR2 as LQKENI. The CDR3 loop spans 18 amino acids. The V end lost 2 bases, the J end lost 2 bases, and 21 bases lay between the germline ends. The CDR3 reads CASSPIPTTGAGNTEAFF. CDR3 in DNA: TGTGCCAGCTCACCAATTCCAACGACAGGAGCAGGAAACACTGAAGCTTTCTTT.

The V gene is TRBV19, the J gene TRBJ2-7, with 7 bases identical to TRBD1. Trimming at V came to 7 bases and at J to 0 bases, leaving 12 bases not matched to a gene. CDR1 and CDR2 from the germline V gene are LNHDA and SQIVND (reference sequence). This CDR3 is 16 amino acids long. The CDR3 is CASTMMTGNPSYEQYF. The CDR3, as DNA: TGTGCCAGTACCATGATGACAGGGAACCCCTCCTACGAGCAGTACTTC.

V gene TRBV28 combines with J gene TRBJ2-5; TRBD1 might be the D (6 bases). Germline CDR1 reads MDHEN; CDR2 reads SYDVKM. Trimming left V 4 bases short and J 3 bases short, with 12 bases between. CDR3 length: 14 residues. Here the CDR3 reads CASSSLQGKETQYF. CDR3 DNA sequence: TGTGCCAGCAGTTCGCTACAGGGTAAAGAGACCCAGTACTTC.

This chain joins TRBV10-1 and TRBJ2-2; 7 bases fit TRBD1. The CDR3 extends over 15 amino acids. V was clipped by 2 bases and J by 2 bases; unmatched bases: 2. CDR1 and CDR2 from the germline V gene are WNHNN and SYGVQD (reference sequence). CDR3 sequence reads: CASSEDRENTGELFF. The CDR3 DNA reads TGCGCCAGCAGTGAGGACAGGGAAAACACCGGGGAGCTGTTTTTT.